A selection of T cell receptor beta chains follows, all from one sample in a study of T-cell memory formation after mild COVID-19. TCRdb processed the 5' RACE reads anew with MiXCR; each CDR3 protein has one entry. This table holds 170,000 or so distinct CDR3 sequences, about a fifth found once. The sample was PBMCs or a T cell subset sorted from them (not recorded which). The receptors originated from an adult woman who had mild COVID-19 (a few samples of this study predate the infection). Cell type and time point are not known. Both conserved end residues are part of each CDR3. D genes are given only for firm matches. Clone size is stated in some rows and not others, as once, few, many or a class when expanded.

V: TRBV29-1; D: TRBD2; J: TRBJ2-5; size: .; DNA: TGCAGCGTTGAGGTGCTAGCGGGGATCCAAGAGACCCAGTACTTC; CDR3: CSVEVLAGIQETQYF
V: TRBV12-3/TRBV12-4; D: TRBD1; J: TRBJ1-4; size: .; DNA: TGTGCCAGCAGTTTAATGACAGGGAGGCATGAAAAACTGTTTTTT; CDR3: CASSLMTGRHEKLFF
V: TRBV5-5; D: .; J: TRBJ2-3; size: .; DNA: TGTGCCAGTTCCCTAGCTGCTGGTACAGATACGCAGTATTTT; CDR3: CASSLAAGTDTQYF
V: TRBV9; D: TRBD1; J: TRBJ2-1; size: .; DNA: TGTGCCAGCAGCCCACAGACAGGGGACAATGAGCAGTTCTTC; CDR3: CASSPQTGDNEQFF
V: TRBV12-3/TRBV12-4; D: .; J: TRBJ2-7; size: .; DNA: TGTGCCAGCAGTTTAGTACAGGGTTGGAACGAGCAGTACTTC; CDR3: CASSLVQGWNEQYF
V: TRBV12-5; D: .; J: TRBJ2-6; size: few; DNA: TGTGCTAGACACAGGGAACCTGGGGCCAACGTCCTGACTTTC; CDR3: CARHREPGANVLTF
V: TRBV29-1; D: TRBD1; J: TRBJ1-2; size: once; DNA: TGCAGCGTTGAAGATCCCCCAGGGGGCTTGGGCTACACCTTC; CDR3: CSVEDPPGGLGYTF
V: TRBV29-1; D: .; J: TRBJ1-1; size: .; DNA: TGCAGCGCCCAGAGGAGACCAGAGGGGGTCACTGAAGCTTTCTTT; CDR3: CSAQRRPEGVTEAFF
V: TRBV4-3; D: .; J: TRBJ2-7; size: few; DNA: TGCGCCAGCAGCCAGAACCGGGACGGCTCCTACGAGCAGTACTTC; CDR3: CASSQNRDGSYEQYF
V: TRBV27; D: .; J: TRBJ1-1; size: few; DNA: TGTGCCAGCAGCCCGTTCTTGGACCTTGGGACTGAAGCTTTCTTT; CDR3: CASSPFLDLGTEAFF
V: TRBV15; D: .; J: TRBJ2-1; size: .; DNA: TGTGCCACCATGCGACACCCCGAAGAGGATGAGCAGTTCTTC; CDR3: CATMRHPEEDEQFF
V: TRBV11-2; D: .; J: TRBJ2-7; size: few; DNA: TGTGCCAGCAGCTTAGATGGGCCAGGCCGGCGGTACGAGCAGTACTTC; CDR3: CASSLDGPGRRYEQYF
V: TRBV24-1; D: .; J: TRBJ2-2; size: .; DNA: TGTGCCACTGGGAACACCGGGGAGCTGTTTTTT; CDR3: CATGNTGELFF
V: TRBV4-3; D: .; J: TRBJ1-2; size: .; DNA: TGCGCCAGCAGCCAGGGGGCCAGTGGGAACTATGGCTACACCTTC; CDR3: CASSQGASGNYGYTF
V: TRBV29-1; D: .; J: TRBJ1-2; size: once; DNA: TGCAGCGTTGGTGACGGAGGTAACTATGGCTACACCTTC; CDR3: CSVGDGGNYGYTF
V: TRBV27; D: .; J: TRBJ2-3; size: few; DNA: TGTGCCAGCAGAGCCTGGGGGGAGAAAGATACGCAGTATTTT; CDR3: CASRAWGEKDTQYF
V: TRBV10-3; D: .; J: TRBJ2-6; size: .; DNA: TGTGCCATCAGTGAGTTTAGCTCTGGGGCCAACGTCCTGACTTTC; CDR3: CAISEFSSGANVLTF
V: TRBV27; D: .; J: TRBJ1-2; size: few; DNA: TGTGCCAGCAGTTTTGCAGCGAACTATGGCTACACCTTC; CDR3: CASSFAANYGYTF
V: TRBV6-5; D: TRBD1; J: TRBJ2-5; size: .; DNA: TGTGCCAGCAGTCGGACAGGGAGGGAGACCCAGTACTTC; CDR3: CASSRTGRETQYF
V: TRBV6-1; D: TRBD2; J: TRBJ2-7; size: .; DNA: TGTGCCAGCAGCGAGCTGGTAACGGGAGGGACCGAGCAGTACTTC; CDR3: CASSELVTGGTEQYF
V: TRBV2; D: .; J: TRBJ2-7; size: .; DNA: TGTGCCAGCAGAACGGACAGATCCTACGAGCAGTACTTC; CDR3: CASRTDRSYEQYF
V: TRBV9; D: TRBD2; J: TRBJ2-3; size: .; DNA: TGTGCCAGCAGCGACAGCGGACTAGCGAGTAGAGATACGCAGTATTTT; CDR3: CASSDSGLASRDTQYF
V: TRBV12-3/TRBV12-4; D: TRBD1; J: TRBJ2-5; size: few; DNA: TGTGCCAGCAGACCCGACAGGGACGAGACCCAGTACTTC; CDR3: CASRPDRDETQYF
V: TRBV4-1; D: TRBD2; J: TRBJ2-1; size: .; DNA: TGCGCCAGCAGCCAAGCGACTAGCGGGGGGCCCTATGAGCAGTTCTTC; CDR3: CASSQATSGGPYEQFF
V: TRBV12-3/TRBV12-4; D: .; J: TRBJ1-2; size: .; DNA: TGTGCCAGCACCCCCGGTATACACCTCTATGGCTACACCTTC; CDR3: CASTPGIHLYGYTF
V: TRBV5-1; D: TRBD2; J: TRBJ2-1; size: .; DNA: TGCGCCAGCAGCGTCGGGACTAGCGGGGGGGCTCAAAATGAGCAGTTCTTC; CDR3: CASSVGTSGGAQNEQFF
V: TRBV13; D: .; J: TRBJ2-1; size: few; DNA: TGTGCCAGCAGCTCATCGGACGGCCTGGGGGCCTCCTACAATGAGCAGTTCTTC; CDR3: CASSSSDGLGASYNEQFF
V: TRBV6-5; D: .; J: TRBJ2-7; size: .; DNA: TGTGCCAGCAGTTATGAACAGTACTACGAGCAGTACTTC; CDR3: CASSYEQYYEQYF
V: TRBV6-2/TRBV6-3; D: .; J: TRBJ2-1; size: .; DNA: TGTGCCAGCAGTAGCCTAGTTCCGGGCGATGAGCAGTTCTTC; CDR3: CASSSLVPGDEQFF
V: TRBV9; D: .; J: TRBJ1-4; size: .; DNA: TGTGCCAGCAGCGAATCCCGCGGCTCAACTAATGAAAAACTGTTTTTT; CDR3: CASSESRGSTNEKLFF
V: TRBV29-1; D: .; J: TRBJ1-2; size: .; DNA: TGCAGCGTCCTCCAGGGGCGAGTCTATGGCTACACCTTC; CDR3: CSVLQGRVYGYTF
V: TRBV7-6; D: TRBD2; J: TRBJ2-1; size: few; DNA: TGTGCCAGCAGCTTAGACATCGGGACTAGCCCCAATGAGCAGTTCTTC; CDR3: CASSLDIGTSPNEQFF
V: TRBV29-1; D: .; J: TRBJ2-1; size: few; DNA: TGCAGCGTTGTTAACTATGAGCAGTTCTTC; CDR3: CSVVNYEQFF
V: TRBV14; D: .; J: TRBJ2-7; size: .; DNA: TGTGCCAGCAGCCAAGATCGTGACAGAGGGGCCTACGAGCAGTACTTC; CDR3: CASSQDRDRGAYEQYF
V: TRBV15; D: .; J: TRBJ2-5; size: .; DNA: TGTGCCACCAGCAGATTCCGTCCGACCGACGGAGAGACCCAGTACTTC; CDR3: CATSRFRPTDGETQYF
V: TRBV9; D: TRBD1; J: TRBJ1-1; size: .; DNA: TGTGCCAGCAGCGTAGGGACAGGATCCACTGAAGCTTTCTTT; CDR3: CASSVGTGSTEAFF
V: TRBV7-9; D: .; J: TRBJ2-2; size: few; DNA: TGTGCCAGCAGCTTAGAGGGGAACACCGGGGAGCTGTTTTTT; CDR3: CASSLEGNTGELFF
V: TRBV10-3; D: .; J: TRBJ2-7; size: few; DNA: TGTGCCATCAGTGAGTCGATTCCGGACACTGATCTCTACGAGCAGTACTTC; CDR3: CAISESIPDTDLYEQYF
V: TRBV12-3/TRBV12-4; D: TRBD2; J: TRBJ2-1; size: .; DNA: TGTGCCAGCAGTTCCTTACTAGCGGGAGTGGTCAATGAGCAGTTCTTC; CDR3: CASSSLLAGVVNEQFF
V: TRBV13; D: .; J: TRBJ1-1; size: .; DNA: TGTGCCAGCAGCTGGGGAGGACTTCTAGGCATGAACACTGAAGCTTTCTTT; CDR3: CASSWGGLLGMNTEAFF
V: TRBV27; D: TRBD2; J: TRBJ2-1; size: .; DNA: TGTGCCAGCAGTTCAGGACTAGATGCGGGTGAGCAGTTCTTC; CDR3: CASSSGLDAGEQFF
V: TRBV19; D: .; J: TRBJ2-7; size: few; DNA: TGTGCCAGTAGTGGCAACTCCTACGAGCAGTACTTC; CDR3: CASSGNSYEQYF
V: TRBV11-2; D: .; J: TRBJ2-3; size: .; DNA: TGTGCCAGCAGCTTAGGACACGGGACACGCACAGATACGCAGTATTTT; CDR3: CASSLGHGTRTDTQYF
V: TRBV12-3/TRBV12-4; D: TRBD1; J: TRBJ2-7; size: .; DNA: TGTGCCAGCAGTCCAACAGGGGACCCAAACGAGCAGTACTTC; CDR3: CASSPTGDPNEQYF